This T cell receptor beta chain was profiled in a study of cytomegalovirus exposure and HLA in healthy donors. In the PCR, 60 Vbeta and 13 Jbeta primers were used. This table comes from immunoSEQ multiplex PCR, and its TCRdb copy is limited to in-frame clones, with some not included. This sample has approximately 130,000 clones, with about 82% found just once. Study-wide points: Of the V segments, some could not be distinguished, including TRBV6-2 and TRBV6-3, and were excluded. According to a later analysis, donors in an Asian-associated ancestry cluster reportedly had fewer N-insertions than the roughly 660-donor mean.

V dropped 6 bases and J dropped 3 bases, with 5 bases sitting between them. CDR3 length: 10 residues. CDR1 and CDR2 (germline): SQVTM, ANQGSEA. As concerns this clone: What it recognizes is unknown.

The genes are TRBV29-1 and TRBJ1-1; unclear D gene. Sequencing was done on a sample of PBMCs. This sequence was found in a female donor in good health and CMV-seropositive. CDR3 coding DNA: TGCAGCGTACAGCACACTGAAGCTTTCTTT. Translating it yields CSVQHTEAFF. Variable domain in full (rest from reference TRBV29-1 and TRBJ1-1): SAVISQKPSRDICQRGTSLTIQCQVDSQVTMMFWYRQQPGQSLTLIATANQGSEATYESGFVIDKFPISRPNLTFSTLTVSNMSPEDSSIYLCSVQHTEAFFGQGTRLTVV.